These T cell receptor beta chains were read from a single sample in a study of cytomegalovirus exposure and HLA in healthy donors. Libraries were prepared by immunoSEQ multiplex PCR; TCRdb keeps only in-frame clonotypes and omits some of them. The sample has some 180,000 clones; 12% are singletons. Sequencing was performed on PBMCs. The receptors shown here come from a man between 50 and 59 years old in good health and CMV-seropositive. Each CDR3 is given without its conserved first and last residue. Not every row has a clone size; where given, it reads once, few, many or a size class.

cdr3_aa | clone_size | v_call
ASSFRGGSDEQY | few | TRBV5-6
ASSLGGWNTGELF | few | TRBV25-1
ASSQTRGEKLF | . | TRBV4-1
ASSPEIDKNSPLH | few | TRBV18
ASSQVRYRPDTQY | few | TRBV4-3
ASREGAGETQY | few | TRBV6-1
ASSQREAQY | once | TRBV11-3
ATSRLLGGSDSPLH | . | TRBV15
TSSHQGAGHYNEQF | few | TRBV1
AGGRRDSYQPQH | few | TRBV19
ASSLEAGGSNQPQH | few | TRBV11-3
ASSDPPGDTEAF | few | TRBV6-6
ASSYSDSVPYAF | . | TRBV6-5
ASSEDRADTGELF | few | TRBV5-1
ASSQDRQALSGANVLT | few | TRBV4-1
ASSSTGGGYT | . | TRBV6-4
ASSLVSGVAETQY | few | TRBV7-2
ASSFSSNQPQH | . | TRBV27
ASSRGTGATGELF | few | TRBV2
ATRIQLDNEQF | few | TRBV6-1
ASRRGEGDTQY | . | TRBV5-1
ASSLVAGGVTDTQY | few | TRBV5-1
ASSLDRGGNQPQH | few | TRBV6-6
ASSGDRGGTEAF | few | TRBV19
ASSLGGRDTEAF | few | TRBV5-4